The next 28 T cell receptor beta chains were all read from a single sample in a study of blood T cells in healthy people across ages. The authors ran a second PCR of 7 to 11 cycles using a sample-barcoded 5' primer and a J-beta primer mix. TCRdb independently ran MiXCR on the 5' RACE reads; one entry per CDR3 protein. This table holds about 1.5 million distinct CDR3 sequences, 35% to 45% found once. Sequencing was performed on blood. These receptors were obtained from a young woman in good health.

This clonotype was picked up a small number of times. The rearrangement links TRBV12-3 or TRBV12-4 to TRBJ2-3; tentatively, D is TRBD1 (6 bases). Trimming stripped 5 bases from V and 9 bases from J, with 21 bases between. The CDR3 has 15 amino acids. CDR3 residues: CASSPSPQGADTQYF. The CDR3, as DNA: TGTGCCAGCAGTCCCTCCCCACAGGGAGCGGACACGCAGTATTTT.

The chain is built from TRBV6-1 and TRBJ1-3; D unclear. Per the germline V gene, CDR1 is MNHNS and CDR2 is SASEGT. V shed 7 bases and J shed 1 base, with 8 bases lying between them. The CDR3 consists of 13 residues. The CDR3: CASTTESGNTIYF. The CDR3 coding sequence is TGTGCCAGCACTACGGAGTCTGGAAACACCATATATTTT.

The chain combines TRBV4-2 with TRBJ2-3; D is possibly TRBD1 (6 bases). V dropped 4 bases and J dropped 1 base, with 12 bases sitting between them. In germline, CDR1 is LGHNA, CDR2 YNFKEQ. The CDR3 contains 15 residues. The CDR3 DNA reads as TGTGCCAGCAGCCTCAACAGGGCCGGCACAGATACGCAGTATTTT. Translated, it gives CASSLNRAGTDTQYF.

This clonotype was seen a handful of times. The CDR3 sequence: CASSLVTGGGTEAFF. The CDR3 DNA reads TGTGCCAGCAGCTTAGTTACAGGGGGGGGCACTGAAGCTTTCTTT. The J gene is TRBJ1-1, the V gene TRBV7-2; 8 nucleotides align to TRBD1. Germline V gene lookup returns CDR1 SGHTA and CDR2 FQGNSA. Trimming cost V 1 base and J 4 bases; bases outside gene matches: 5. There are 15 residues in the CDR3.

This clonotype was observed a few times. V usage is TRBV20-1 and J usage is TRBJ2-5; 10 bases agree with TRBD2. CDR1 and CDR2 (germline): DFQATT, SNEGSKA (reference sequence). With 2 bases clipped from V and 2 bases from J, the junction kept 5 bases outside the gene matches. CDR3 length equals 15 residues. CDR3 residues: CSARKGLAIQETQYF. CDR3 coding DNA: TGCAGTGCTAGAAAGGGACTAGCGATACAAGAGACCCAGTACTTC.

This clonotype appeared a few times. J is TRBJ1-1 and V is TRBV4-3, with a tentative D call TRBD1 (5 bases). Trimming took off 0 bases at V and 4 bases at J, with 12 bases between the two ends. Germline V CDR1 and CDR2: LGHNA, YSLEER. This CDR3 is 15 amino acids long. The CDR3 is CASSQDLPGRTEAFF. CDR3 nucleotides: TGCGCCAGCAGCCAAGATTTGCCAGGGCGCACTGAAGCTTTCTTT.

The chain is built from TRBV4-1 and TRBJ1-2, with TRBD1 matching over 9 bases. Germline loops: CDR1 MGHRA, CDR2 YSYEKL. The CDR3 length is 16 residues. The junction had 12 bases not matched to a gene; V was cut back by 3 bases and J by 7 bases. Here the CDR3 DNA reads TGCGCCAGCAGCCAGGGCCGGGACAGGGTATACGGTGGCTACACCTTC. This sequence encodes CASSQGRDRVYGGYTF.

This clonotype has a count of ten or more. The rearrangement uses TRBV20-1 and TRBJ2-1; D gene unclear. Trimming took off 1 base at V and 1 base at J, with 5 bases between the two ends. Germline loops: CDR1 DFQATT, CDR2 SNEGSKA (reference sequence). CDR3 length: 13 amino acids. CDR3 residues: CSARGFSYNEQFF. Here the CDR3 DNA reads TGCAGTGCTAGAGGGTTTTCCTACAATGAGCAGTTCTTC.

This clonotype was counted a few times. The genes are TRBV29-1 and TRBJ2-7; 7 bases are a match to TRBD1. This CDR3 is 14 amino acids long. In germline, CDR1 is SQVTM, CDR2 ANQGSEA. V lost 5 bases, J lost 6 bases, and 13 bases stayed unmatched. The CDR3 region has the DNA TGCAGCGTTTCCCAGGGGGTTTACGACCTCGAGCAGTACTTC. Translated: CSVSQGVYDLEQYF.

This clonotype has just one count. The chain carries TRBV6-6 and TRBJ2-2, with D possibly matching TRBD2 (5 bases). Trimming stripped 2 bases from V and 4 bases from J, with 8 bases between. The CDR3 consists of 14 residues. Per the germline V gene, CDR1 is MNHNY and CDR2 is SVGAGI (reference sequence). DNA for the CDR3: TGTGCCAGCAGTTACGGTGGAGGCACCGGGGAGCTGTTTTTT. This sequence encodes CASSYGGGTGELFF.

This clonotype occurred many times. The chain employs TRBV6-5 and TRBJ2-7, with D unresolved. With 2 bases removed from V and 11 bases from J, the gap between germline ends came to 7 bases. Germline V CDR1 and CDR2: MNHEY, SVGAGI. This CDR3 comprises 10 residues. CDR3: CASSYPPKYF. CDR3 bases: TGTGCCAGCAGTTACCCCCCCAAGTACTTC.

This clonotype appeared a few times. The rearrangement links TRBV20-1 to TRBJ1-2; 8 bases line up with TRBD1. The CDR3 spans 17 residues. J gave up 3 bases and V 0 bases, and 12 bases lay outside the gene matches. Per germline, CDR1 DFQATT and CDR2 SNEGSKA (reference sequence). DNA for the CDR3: TGCAGTGCTAGAGATGCTGGCAGGGGGCCCCCGTACTATGGCTACACCTTC. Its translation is CSARDAGRGPPYYGYTF.

In DNA form, the CDR3 reads TGTGCCAGCAGCCGGGGCGGACTAGAGGTGGATACGCAGTATTTT. Encoded protein: CASSRGGLEVDTQYF. The chain joins TRBV7-6 to TRBJ2-3; 7 nucleotides match TRBD2. CDR3 length: 15 amino acids. The germline V gene has CDR1 SGHVS and CDR2 FNYEAQ. V was pared by 5 bases and J by 6 bases, with 11 bases of the junction left unmatched.

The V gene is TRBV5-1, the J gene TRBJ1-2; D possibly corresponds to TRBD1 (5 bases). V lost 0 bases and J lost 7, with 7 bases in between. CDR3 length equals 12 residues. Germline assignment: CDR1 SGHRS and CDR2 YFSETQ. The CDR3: CASSLGDAGYTF. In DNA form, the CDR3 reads TGCGCCAGCAGCTTGGGGGACGCTGGCTACACCTTC.

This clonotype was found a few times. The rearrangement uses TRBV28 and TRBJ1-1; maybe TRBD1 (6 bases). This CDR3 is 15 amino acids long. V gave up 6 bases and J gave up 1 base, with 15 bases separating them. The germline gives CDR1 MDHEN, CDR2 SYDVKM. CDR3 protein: CASRTGARRNTEAFF. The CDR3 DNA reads TGTGCCAGCAGAACGGGGGCGAGACGGAACACTGAAGCTTTCTTT. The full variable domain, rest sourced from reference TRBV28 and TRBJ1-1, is DVKVTQSSRYLVKRTGEKVFLECVQDMDHENMFWYRQDPGLGLRLIYFSYDVKMKEKGDIPEGYSVSREKKERFSLILESASTNQTSMYLCASRTGARRNTEAFFGQGTRLTVV.

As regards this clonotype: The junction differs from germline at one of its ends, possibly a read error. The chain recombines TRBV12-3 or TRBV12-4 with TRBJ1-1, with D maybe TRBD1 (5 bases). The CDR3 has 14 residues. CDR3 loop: CASSFSFRGTKAFF. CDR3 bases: TGTGCCAGCAGTTTTTCCTTTCGGGGCACTAAAGCTTTCTTT.

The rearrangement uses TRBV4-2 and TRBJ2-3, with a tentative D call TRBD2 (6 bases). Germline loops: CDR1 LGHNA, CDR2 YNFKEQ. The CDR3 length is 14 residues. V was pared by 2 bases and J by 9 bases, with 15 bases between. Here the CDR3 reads CASSQKGSAGTQYF. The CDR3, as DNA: TGTGCCAGCAGCCAAAAGGGGTCGGCGGGGACGCAGTATTTT.

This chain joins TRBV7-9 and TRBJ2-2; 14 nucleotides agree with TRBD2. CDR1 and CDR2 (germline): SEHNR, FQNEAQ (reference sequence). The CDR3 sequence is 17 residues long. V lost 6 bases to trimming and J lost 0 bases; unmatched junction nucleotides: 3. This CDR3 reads CASSWGLAGANTGELFF. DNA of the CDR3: TGTGCCAGCAGTTGGGGACTAGCGGGAGCGAACACCGGGGAGCTGTTTTTT.

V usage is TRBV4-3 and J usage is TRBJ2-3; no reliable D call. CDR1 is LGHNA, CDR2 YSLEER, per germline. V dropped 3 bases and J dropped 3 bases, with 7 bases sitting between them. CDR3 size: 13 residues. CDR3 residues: CASSQDLTDTQYF. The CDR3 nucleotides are TGCGCCAGCAGCCAGGACCTGACAGATACGCAGTATTTT.

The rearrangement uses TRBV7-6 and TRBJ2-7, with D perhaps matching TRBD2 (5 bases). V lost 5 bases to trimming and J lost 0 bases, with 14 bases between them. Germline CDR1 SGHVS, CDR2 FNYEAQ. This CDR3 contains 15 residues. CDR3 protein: CASSRMDSVSYEQYF. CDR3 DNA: TGTGCCAGCAGCCGAATGGACTCTGTCTCCTACGAGCAGTACTTC.

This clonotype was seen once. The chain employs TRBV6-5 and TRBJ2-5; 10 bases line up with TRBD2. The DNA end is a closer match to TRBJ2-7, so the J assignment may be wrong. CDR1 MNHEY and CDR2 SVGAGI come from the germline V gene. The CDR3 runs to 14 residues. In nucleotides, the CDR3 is TGTGCCAGCAGGAATCCAGCGGGAGGGCGCGAGCAGTACTTC. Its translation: CASRNPAGGREQYF.

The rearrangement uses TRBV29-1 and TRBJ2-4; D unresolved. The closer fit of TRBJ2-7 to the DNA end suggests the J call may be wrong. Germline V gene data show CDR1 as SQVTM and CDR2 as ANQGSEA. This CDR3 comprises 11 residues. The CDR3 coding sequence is TGCAGCGTTGACAGGAACGTCGAGCAGTACTTC. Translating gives CSVDRNVEQYF.

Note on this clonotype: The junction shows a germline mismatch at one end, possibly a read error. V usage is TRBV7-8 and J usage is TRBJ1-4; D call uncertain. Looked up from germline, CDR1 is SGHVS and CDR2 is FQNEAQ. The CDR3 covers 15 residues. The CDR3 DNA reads TGTGCCAGTAGCTTAGCTCAAGACATGGGTGAAAAACTGTTTTTT. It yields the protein CASSLAQDMGEKLFF. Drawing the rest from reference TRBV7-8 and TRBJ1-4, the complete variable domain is GAGVSQSPRYKVAKRGQDVALRCDPISGHVSLFWYQQALGQGPEFLTYFQNEAQLDKSGLPSDRFFAERPEGSVSTLKIQRTQQEDSAVYLCASSLAQDMGEKLFFGSGTQLSVL.

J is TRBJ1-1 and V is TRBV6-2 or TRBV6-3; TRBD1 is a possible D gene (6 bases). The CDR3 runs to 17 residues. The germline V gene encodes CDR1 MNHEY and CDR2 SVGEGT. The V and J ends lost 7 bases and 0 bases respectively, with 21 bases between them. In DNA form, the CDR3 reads TGTGCCAGCACCCCGCGTAGGAGGGGGGTAGTGAACACTGAAGCTTTCTTT. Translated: CASTPRRRGVVNTEAFF.

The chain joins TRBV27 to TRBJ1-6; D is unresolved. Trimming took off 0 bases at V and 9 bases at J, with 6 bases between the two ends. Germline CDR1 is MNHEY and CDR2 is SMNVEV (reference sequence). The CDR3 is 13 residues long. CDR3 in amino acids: CASSLSATSPLHF. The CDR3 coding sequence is TGTGCCAGCAGTTTATCCGCCACTTCACCCCTCCACTTT.

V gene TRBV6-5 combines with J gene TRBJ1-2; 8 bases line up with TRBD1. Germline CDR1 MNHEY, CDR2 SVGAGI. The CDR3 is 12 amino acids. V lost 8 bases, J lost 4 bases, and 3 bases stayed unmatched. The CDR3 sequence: CASGTGAYGYTF. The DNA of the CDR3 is TGTGCCAGCGGGACAGGTGCCTATGGCTACACCTTC.

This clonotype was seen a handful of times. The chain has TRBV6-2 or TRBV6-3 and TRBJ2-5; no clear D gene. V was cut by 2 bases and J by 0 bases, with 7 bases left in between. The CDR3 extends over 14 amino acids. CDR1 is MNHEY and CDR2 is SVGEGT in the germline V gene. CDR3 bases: TGTGCCAGCAGTTACGAGATGTACCAAGAGACCCAGTACTTC. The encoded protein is CASSYEMYQETQYF.

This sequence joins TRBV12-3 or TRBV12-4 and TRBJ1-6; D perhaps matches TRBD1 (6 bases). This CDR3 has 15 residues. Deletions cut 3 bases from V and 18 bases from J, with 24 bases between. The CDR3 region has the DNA TGTGCCAGCAGTTTCGGGGGCCCCGGGGATTCACCCTCCCACTTT. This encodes CASSFGGPGDSPSHF.